This entry describes one T cell receptor (beta chain). The antigen is not known. This sample stems from a study of Ad26.COV2.S vaccination and SARS-CoV-2 variants. Study summary: Intramuscular Ad26.COV2.S at 5x10^10 or 1x10^11 viral particles. Study-wide findings and caveats: People who got the vaccine or the placebo had similar non-spike TCR breadth. The analyses of TCR breadth and depth may have understated the size of total T cell responses.

Some clones are missing from TCRdb's copy, which holds only in-frame ones; the method was immunoSEQ multiplex PCR. Of roughly 420,000 clones in the sample, 88% were seen once. Stated treatment: approximately 18 received Ad26.COV2.S at low or high dose, single or two shots; about 5 received placebo; per-sample allocation not given. Material that was analyzed had been drawn on day 63 after the first vaccine or placebo injection. Within Boston, the person who donated was an adult of 18-55 years. The receptor was isolated from a person between 18 and 59 years old who received the Ad26.COV2.S COVID-19 vaccine or a placebo. The sequenced sample was peripheral blood, obtained in a trial of Ad26.COV2.S vaccine versus placebo.

The CDR3 region is CASSLRGQGFYEQYF. Here the CDR3 DNA reads TGTGCCAGCAGTTTAAGGGGACAGGGGTTCTACGAGCAGTACTTC. The chain carries TRBV27 and TRBJ2-7; TRBD1 matches 10 bases. The CDR3 is 15 residues long. The V gene end was trimmed by 2 bases and the J gene end by 3 bases; junction bases not matched to a gene: 4. The germline gives CDR1 MNHEY, CDR2 SMNVEV (reference sequence).